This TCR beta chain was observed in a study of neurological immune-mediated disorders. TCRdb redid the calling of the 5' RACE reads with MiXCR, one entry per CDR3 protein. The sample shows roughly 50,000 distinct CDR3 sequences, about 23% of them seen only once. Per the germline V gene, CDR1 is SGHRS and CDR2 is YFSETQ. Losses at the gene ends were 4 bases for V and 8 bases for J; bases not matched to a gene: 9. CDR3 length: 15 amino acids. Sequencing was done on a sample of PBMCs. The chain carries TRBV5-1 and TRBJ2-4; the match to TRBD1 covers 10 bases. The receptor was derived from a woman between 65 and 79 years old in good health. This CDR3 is CASSDTAGTGDIQYF. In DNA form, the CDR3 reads TGCGCCAGCAGCGACACCGCCGGGACAGGGGACATTCAGTACTTC.